This TCR beta chain was found in a study of blood T cells in healthy people across ages. Whole-study results and caveats: A greater number of naive CD4+ cells and higher diversity distinguished long-lived donors from aged donors. In the absence of known donor CMV status, changes in expanded clonotypes were possibly confounded.

Combining a sample-barcoded 5' primer with a J-beta primer mix, a second PCR ran for about 6 to 11 cycles. TCRdb re-called the 5' RACE reads with MiXCR, one entry per CDR3 protein. The sample yields 900,000 to 950,000 distinct CDR3 sequences, 25% to 30% seen once. This CDR3 comprises 13 residues. Germline CDR1 SGHDN, CDR2 FVKESK. V gave up 1 base and J gave up 7 bases, with 8 bases separating them. For this clonotype: As yet, its antigen is unknown.

These data were also reused for a study on T cells of mothers and their children. That work contributes: Added by the second PCR's M1S primer were sample barcodes and 2-4 random nucleotides.

Sequenced input: blood. The receptor's source is a woman in her thirties or forties in good health. This sequence joins TRBV14 and TRBJ1-5; D ambiguous. The CDR3 loop reads CASSQGSLQPQHF. For the CDR3, the DNA is TGTGCCAGCAGCCAAGGCTCATTGCAGCCCCAGCATTTT.